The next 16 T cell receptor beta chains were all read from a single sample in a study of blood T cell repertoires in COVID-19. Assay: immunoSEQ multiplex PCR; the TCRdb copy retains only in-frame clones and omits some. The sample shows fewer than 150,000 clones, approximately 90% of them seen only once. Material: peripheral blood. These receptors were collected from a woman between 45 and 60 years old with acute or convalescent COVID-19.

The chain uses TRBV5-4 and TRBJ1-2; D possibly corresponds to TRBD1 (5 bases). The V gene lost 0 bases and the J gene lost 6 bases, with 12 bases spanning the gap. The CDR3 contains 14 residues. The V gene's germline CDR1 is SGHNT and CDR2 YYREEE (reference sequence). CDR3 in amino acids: CASSLEVGADGYTF. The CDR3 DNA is TGTGCCAGCAGCTTGGAGGTAGGGGCGGATGGCTACACCTTC.

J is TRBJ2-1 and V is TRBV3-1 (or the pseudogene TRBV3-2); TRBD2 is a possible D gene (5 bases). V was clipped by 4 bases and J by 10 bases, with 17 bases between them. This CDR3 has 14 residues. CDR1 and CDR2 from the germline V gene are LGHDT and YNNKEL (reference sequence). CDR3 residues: CASSLEGSQKEQFF. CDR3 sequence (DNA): TGTGCCAGCAGCCTAGAGGGCTCCCAGAAAGAGCAGTTCTTC.

The CDR3 region has the DNA TGTGCCAGCAGTCTTCGAAAAACAGGGGGCGGCTATGGCTACACCTTC. Residues: CASSLRKTGGGYGYTF. This chain joins TRBV2 and TRBJ1-2; 9 bases fit TRBD1. After removal of 5 bases from V and 4 bases from J, the junction contained 11 bases not matched to a gene. Germline lookup yields CDR1 SNHLY and CDR2 FYNNEI. The CDR3 runs to 16 residues.

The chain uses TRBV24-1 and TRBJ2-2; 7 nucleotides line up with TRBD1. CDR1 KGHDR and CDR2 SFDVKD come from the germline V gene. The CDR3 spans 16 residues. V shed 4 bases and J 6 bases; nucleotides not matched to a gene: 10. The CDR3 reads CATSDPRTGNAGELFF. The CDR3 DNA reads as TGTGCCACCAGTGACCCCCGGACAGGTAACGCCGGGGAGCTGTTTTTT.

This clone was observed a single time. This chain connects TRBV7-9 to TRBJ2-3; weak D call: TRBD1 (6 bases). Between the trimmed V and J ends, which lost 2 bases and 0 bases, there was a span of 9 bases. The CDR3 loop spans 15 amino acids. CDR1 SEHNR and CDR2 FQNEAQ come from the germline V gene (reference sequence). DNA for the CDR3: TGTGCCAGCAGCTTAAGTGGACAGAGCACAGATACGCAGTATTTT. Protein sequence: CASSLSGQSTDTQYF.

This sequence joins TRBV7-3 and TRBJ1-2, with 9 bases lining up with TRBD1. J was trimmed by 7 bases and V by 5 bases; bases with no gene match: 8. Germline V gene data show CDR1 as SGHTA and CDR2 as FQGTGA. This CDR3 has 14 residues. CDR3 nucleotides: TGTGCCAGCAGCCCCGGACAGGGGAACGTTGGCTACACCTTC. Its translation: CASSPGQGNVGYTF.

The CDR3 DNA reads as TGTGCCAGCAACTACAGGGACGGGACTGAAGCTTTCTTT. It yields the protein CASNYRDGTEAFF. The chain uses TRBV9 and TRBJ1-1, with D maybe TRBD1 (6 bases). The CDR3 totals 13 residues. Trimming left V 6 bases short and J 5 bases short, with 14 bases between. Germline CDR1 SGDLS, CDR2 YYNGEE. The full variable domain, with the rest looked up from reference TRBV9 and TRBJ1-1, is DSGVTQTPKHLITATGQRVTLRCSPRSGDLSVYWYQQSLDQGLQFLIQYYNGEERAKGNILERFSAQQFPDLHSELNLSSLELGDSALYFCASNYRDGTEAFFGQGTRLTVV.

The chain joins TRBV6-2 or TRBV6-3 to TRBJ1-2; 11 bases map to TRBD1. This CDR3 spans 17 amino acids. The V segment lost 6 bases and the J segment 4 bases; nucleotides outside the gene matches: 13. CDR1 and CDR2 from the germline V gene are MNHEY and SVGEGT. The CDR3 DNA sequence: TGTGCCAGCAGCCCCGATCTTGGACAGGGGGCAAGCTATGGCTACACCTTC. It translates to CASSPDLGQGASYGYTF.

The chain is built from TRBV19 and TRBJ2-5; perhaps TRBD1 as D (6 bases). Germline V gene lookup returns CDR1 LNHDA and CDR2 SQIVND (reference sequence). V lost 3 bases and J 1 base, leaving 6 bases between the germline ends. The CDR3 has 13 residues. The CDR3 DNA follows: TGTGCCAGTAGTATGGGGGCCCAAGAGACCCAGTACTTC. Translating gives CASSMGAQETQYF.

The CDR3 spells CASRFQTGGEGAFF. CDR3 nucleotides: TGTGCCAGCAGATTCCAGACAGGGGGCGAGGGAGCTTTCTTT. The rearrangement links TRBV7-2 to TRBJ1-1, with 10 bases lining up with TRBD1. The CDR3 totals 14 residues. Germline CDR1 SGHTA, CDR2 FQGNSA. With V trimmed by 6 bases and J by 10 bases, 11 bases remained unmatched.

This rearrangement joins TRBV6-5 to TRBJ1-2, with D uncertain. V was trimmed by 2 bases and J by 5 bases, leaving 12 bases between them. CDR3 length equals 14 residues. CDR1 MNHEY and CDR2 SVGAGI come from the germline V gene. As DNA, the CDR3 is TGTGCCAGCAGTTACGGAGAGGGAGAGTATGGCTACACCTTC. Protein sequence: CASSYGEGEYGYTF.

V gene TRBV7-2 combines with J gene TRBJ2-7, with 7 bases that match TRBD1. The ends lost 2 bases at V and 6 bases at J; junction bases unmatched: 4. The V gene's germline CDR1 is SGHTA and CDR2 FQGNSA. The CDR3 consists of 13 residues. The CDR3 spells CASSLYRGTEQYF. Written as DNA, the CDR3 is TGTGCCAGCAGCTTATACAGGGGAACCGAGCAGTACTTC.

CDR3 amino acids: CSVEDLGDEQFF. As DNA, the CDR3 is TGCAGCGTTGAAGATCTCGGGGATGAGCAGTTCTTC. J is TRBJ2-1 and V is TRBV29-1; D perhaps matches TRBD2 (5 bases). Germline V gene sequence: CDR1 SQVTM, CDR2 ANQGSEA. V shed 0 bases and J shed 8 bases, with 8 bases lying between them. This CDR3 contains 12 residues.

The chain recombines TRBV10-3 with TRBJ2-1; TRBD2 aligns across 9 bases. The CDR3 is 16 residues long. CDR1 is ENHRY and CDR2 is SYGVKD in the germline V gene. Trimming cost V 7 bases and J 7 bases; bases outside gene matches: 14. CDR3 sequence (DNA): TGTGCCATCACTTCCGGGCTAGCGGGGACACATAATGAGCAGTTCTTC. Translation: CAITSGLAGTHNEQFF.

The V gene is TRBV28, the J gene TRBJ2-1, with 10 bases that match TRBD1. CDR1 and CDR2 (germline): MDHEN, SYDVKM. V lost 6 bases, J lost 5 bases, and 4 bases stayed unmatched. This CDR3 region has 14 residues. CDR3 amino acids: CASRGQGSNNEQFF. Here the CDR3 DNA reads TGTGCCAGCAGGGGACAGGGGAGTAACAATGAGCAGTTCTTC. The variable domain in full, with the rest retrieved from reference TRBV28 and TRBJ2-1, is DVKVTQSSRYLVKRTGEKVFLECVQDMDHENMFWYRQDPGLGLRLIYFSYDVKMKEKGDIPEGYSVSREKKERFSLILESASTNQTSMYLCASRGQGSNNEQFFGPGTRLTVL.

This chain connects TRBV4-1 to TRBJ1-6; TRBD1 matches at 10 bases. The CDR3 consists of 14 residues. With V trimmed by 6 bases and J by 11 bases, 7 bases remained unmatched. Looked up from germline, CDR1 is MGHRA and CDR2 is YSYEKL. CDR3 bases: TGCGCCAGCAGATATCCGGGACAGGGGACACCCCTCCACTTT. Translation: CASRYPGQGTPLHF.